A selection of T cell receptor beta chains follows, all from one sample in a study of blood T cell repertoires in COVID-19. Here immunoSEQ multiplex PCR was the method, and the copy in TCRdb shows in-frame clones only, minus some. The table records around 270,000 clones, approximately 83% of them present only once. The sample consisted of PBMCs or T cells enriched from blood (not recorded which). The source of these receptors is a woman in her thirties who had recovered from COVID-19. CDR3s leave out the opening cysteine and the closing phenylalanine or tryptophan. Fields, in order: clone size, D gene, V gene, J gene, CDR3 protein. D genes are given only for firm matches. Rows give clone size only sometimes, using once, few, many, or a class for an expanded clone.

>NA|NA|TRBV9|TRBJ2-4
ASSVAGAANIQY
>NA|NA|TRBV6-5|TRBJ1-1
ASSYGGWGTEAF
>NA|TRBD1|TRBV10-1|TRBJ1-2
ASSEGTDGYT
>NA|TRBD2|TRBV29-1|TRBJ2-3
SGTTSGGSTDTQY
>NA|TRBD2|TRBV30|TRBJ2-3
AWTIVSGRSDTQY
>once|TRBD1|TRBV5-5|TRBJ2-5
ASSSGTGETQY
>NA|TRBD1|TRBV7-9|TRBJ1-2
ASSLYFRGRNGYGYT
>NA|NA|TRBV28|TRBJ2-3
ASSFPLTGTSTDTQY
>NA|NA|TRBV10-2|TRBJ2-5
ASSERQGGKETQY
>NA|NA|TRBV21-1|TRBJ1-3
ASSVPVGRGQGACRNTIY
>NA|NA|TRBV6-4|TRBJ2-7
ASRNQQDPSSYEQY
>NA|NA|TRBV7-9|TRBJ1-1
ASSSGLMNTEAF
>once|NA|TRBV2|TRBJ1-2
ASGEDPWGQSYGYT
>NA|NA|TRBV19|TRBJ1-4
ASSIGTGPLQILNEKLF
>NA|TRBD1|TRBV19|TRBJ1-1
ASMDRWNTEAF
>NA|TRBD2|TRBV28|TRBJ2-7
ASSSGTTTEQY
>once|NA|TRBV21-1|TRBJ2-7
ASSKDRDGTFEGEQY
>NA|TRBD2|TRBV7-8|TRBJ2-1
ASSLDPGLAGPYNEQF
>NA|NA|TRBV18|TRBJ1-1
ASSQRQLGNTEAF
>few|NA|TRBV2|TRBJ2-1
ASSYYNEQF
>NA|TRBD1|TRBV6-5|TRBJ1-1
ASTQGAGTEAF
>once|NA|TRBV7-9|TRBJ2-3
ASSRDRSSTDTQY
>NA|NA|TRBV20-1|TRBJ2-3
SASKLRTNTDTQY
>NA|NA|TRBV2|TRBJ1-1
ASSEEGMTEAF
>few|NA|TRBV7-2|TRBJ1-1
AAGTEAF
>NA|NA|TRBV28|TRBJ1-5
ASSARGNQPQH
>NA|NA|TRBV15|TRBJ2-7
ATSRDIGGADPWEQY
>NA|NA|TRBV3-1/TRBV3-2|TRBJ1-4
ASSPRVSHGEKLF
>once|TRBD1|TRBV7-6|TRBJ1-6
ASSPGQGPNSPLH